This T cell receptor beta chain derives from a study of T cell repertoires in cytomegalovirus infection. Using its own MiXCR run on the reads, TCRdb lists one record per CDR3 protein. The sample holds around 440,000 distinct CDR3 sequences; approximately 10% are singletons and the top ten take about a tenth. This clonotype has at least ten counts. The material sequenced was PBMCs. The TCR sequence derives from a human donor in good health (CMV status not recorded). Some clones in this sample may be carry-over from other donors' samples.

The CDR3 nucleotides are TGTGCCATCAGCGTGGACAGGGAGGAAAACATTCAGTACTTC. It codes for CAISVDREENIQYF. This sequence joins TRBV10-3 and TRBJ2-4; TRBD1 matches 8 bases. Germline lookup yields CDR1 ENHRY and CDR2 SYGVKD. The V segment lost 6 bases and the J segment 5 bases; nucleotides outside the gene matches: 6. This CDR3 is built from 14 residues.